The entry below describes one TCR beta chain. What it binds is not known. Mixed chimerism was transient after nonmyeloablative marrow transplants from related graft donors. Unstimulated Tregs (CD4+CD25+CD127-) and CD4+CD25- non-Tregs were sorted from PBMCs. The J segment lost 5 bases and the V segment lost 3 bases, leaving 3 bases of the junction unmatched. This CDR3 has 15 residues. Germline-derived CDR1 and CDR2 are SGHVS and FQNEAQ. These data belong to a study of Tregs in tolerant kidney transplant recipients. General study points: Few patients were studied, so findings need validation in larger groups.

The protocol was immunoSEQ multiplex PCR, while the TCRdb copy is restricted to in-frame clones and leaves out a portion. This sample has tens of thousands of clones, with 90% to 95% found just once. Sequences were derived from CD4+ T cells from blood (PBMCs), sampled 24 months after the transplant. The gene calls are TRBV7-8 and TRBJ2-3; 12 nucleotides align to TRBD1. This receptor was taken from a human patient who received a combined kidney and bone marrow transplant. Some T cells may arise from the graft donor. CDR3: CASSFGTGGLDTQYF. Written as DNA, the CDR3 is TGTGCCAGCAGCTTCGGGACAGGGGGCTTAGATACGCAGTATTTT.